The table lists the clone carrying this T cell receptor (beta chain) with many counts. After removal of 8 bases from V and 8 bases from J, the junction contained 8 bases not matched to a gene. CDR1 and CDR2 (germline): MNHNS, SASEGT. This CDR3 is built from 15 residues. The data were taken from a study of breast tumors, draining lymph nodes, adjacent tissues. TCRdb processed the multiplex PCR reads anew with MiXCR; each CDR3 protein has one entry. This sample has about 140,000 distinct CDR3 sequences, with 20% to 25% found just once. The lymph nodes were axillary draining lymph nodes from breast cancer patients.

Sequencing input: axillary lymph node tissue. V and J are TRBV6-1 and TRBJ2-1; 14 nucleotides line up with TRBD2. The source of this sequence is a female donor with breast cancer. Some clones in this sample may be carry-over from other donors' samples. The CDR3 loop reads CASLLGLAGGDEQFF. The CDR3, as DNA: TGTGCCAGCTTGTTAGGACTAGCGGGAGGAGATGAGCAGTTCTTC.